This note documents a single T cell receptor (beta chain) sequence. Antigen unknown. The sample belongs to a study of T cell repertoires in cytomegalovirus infection. Study results and caveats: The study identified carriers of CMV plus the relevant HLA from cumulative public TCR beta family frequency. It was HLA-C-restricted CMV-specific TCR beta clonotypes that dominated the response ex vivo.

TCRdb reprocessed the reads with MiXCR, giving one entry per CDR3 protein. The data contain roughly 730,000 distinct CDR3 sequences, roughly 36% of them seen just once; the ten biggest clones take up about 20%. The source of this sequence is a human donor in good health (CMV status not recorded). Some clones in this sample may be carry-over from other donors' samples. The sample consisted of cultured PBMCs, taken from culture after CMV antigen stimulation.

The CDR3 DNA reads as TGCAGCGCCCTGGTGGGGACAGAATCCTACGAGCAGTACTTC. Its translation is CSALVGTESYEQYF. The chain carries TRBV20-1 and TRBJ2-7; 7 nucleotides line up with TRBD1. The germline gives CDR1 DFQATT, CDR2 SNEGSKA (reference sequence). The CDR3 is 14 amino acids.